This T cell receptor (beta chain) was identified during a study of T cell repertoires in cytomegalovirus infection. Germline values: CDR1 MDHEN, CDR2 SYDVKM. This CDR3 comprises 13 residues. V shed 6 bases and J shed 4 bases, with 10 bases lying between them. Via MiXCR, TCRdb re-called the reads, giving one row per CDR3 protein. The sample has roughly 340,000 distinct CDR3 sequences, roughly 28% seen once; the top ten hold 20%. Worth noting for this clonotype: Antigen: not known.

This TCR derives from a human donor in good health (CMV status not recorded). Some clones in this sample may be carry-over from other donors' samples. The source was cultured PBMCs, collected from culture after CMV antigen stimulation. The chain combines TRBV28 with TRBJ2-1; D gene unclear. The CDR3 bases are TGTGCCAGCAGGTCCAGCCCTTACAATGAGCAGTTCTTC. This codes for CASRSSPYNEQFF.